This T cell receptor beta chain originates from a study of cytomegalovirus exposure and HLA in healthy donors. Study background: Genetic ancestry analysis placed 75% to 85% of the 410 or so donors that were genotyped in the Caucasian-associated cluster. Overall study findings and caveats: In a later analysis, a missense DCLRE1C variant was linked to TCR beta V- and J-gene trimming. The authors later found HLA-associated TCR beta chains more clonally expanded than equally common others. The productive fraction for most TCR beta V segments was about 87% or about 30% in an earlier analysis.

This clone was detected only once. The target antigen is unknown. PCR primers comprised 60 Vbeta and 13 Jbeta primers. Using immunoSEQ multiplex PCR, the repertoire was profiled, and TCRdb retains in-frame clones only, with some absent. The repertoire holds 100,000 to 150,000 clones, more than 60% seen once, with around 3.6% in the top ten. J lost 4 bases, V lost 2 bases, and 8 bases had no gene match. The CDR3 has 15 residues. In germline, CDR1 is SGHNT, CDR2 YENEEA. The chain is built from TRBV11-3 and TRBJ2-7; 7 nucleotides match TRBD2. Input material: PBMCs. This clonotype was obtained from a man aged 30 to 45 in good health and CMV-seronegative. Written as DNA, the CDR3 is TGTGCCAGCAGCTTATACGGCGGGAGTGGTTACGAGCAGTACTTC. This gives the protein CASSLYGGSGYEQYF.